The TCR beta chain described here comes from a study of T cell repertoires in cytomegalovirus infection. Looking at the study overall: Indicated by public TCR beta signatures were CMV infection and matching HLA type.

Study results and caveats: The study found HLA-C-restricted CMV-specific TCR beta clonotypes dominating the ex vivo response.

TCRdb called the reads again in MiXCR, with one record for every CDR3 protein. The data contain roughly 300,000 distinct CDR3 sequences, more than 8% of them singletons. This clonotype has just a few counts. Antigen specificity is unknown. Trimming removed 10 bases from V and 0 bases from J, with 11 bases in between. Germline V gene lookup returns CDR1 ENHRY and CDR2 SYGVKD. The CDR3 length is 13 residues. The sample consisted of PBMCs. The clonotype was recovered from a human donor in good health (CMV status not recorded). Some clones in this sample may be carry-over from other donors' samples. The chain recombines TRBV10-3 with TRBJ2-3, with D perhaps matching TRBD1 (5 bases). The CDR3 region is CATFDRSTDTQYF. The CDR3 DNA follows: TGTGCCACCTTTGACAGAAGCACAGATACGCAGTATTTT.